This passage covers 27 T cell receptor beta chains from one sample sequenced in a study of blood T cell repertoires in COVID-19. Some clones are missing from TCRdb's copy, which holds only in-frame ones; the method was immunoSEQ multiplex PCR. The sample lists over 150,000 clones, 84% occurring once. The material sequenced was peripheral blood. The receptors shown here come from a human donor in a cohort sampled during active COVID-19.

This sequence joins TRBV12-5 and TRBJ1-5, with 10 bases lining up with TRBD1. This CDR3 spans 16 amino acids. CDR1 LGHNT and CDR2 FRNRAP come from the germline V gene. J gave up 7 bases and V 1 base, and 7 bases lay outside the gene matches. CDR3 sequence reads: CASGLAGTGVRQPQHF. The CDR3 bases are TGTGCTAGTGGTTTGGCAGGGACAGGGGTTCGGCAGCCCCAGCATTTT.

The CDR3 DNA reads TGTGCCAGCAGATACCATACCGTACGACAGGGGGCCGGGGAGCTGTTTTTT. It yields the protein CASRYHTVRQGAGELFF. The chain combines TRBV27 with TRBJ2-2, with 9 bases that match TRBD1. The CDR3 extends over 17 amino acids. The junction had 14 bases not matched to a gene; V was cut back by 6 bases and J by 6 bases. Germline V gene sequence: CDR1 MNHEY, CDR2 SMNVEV (reference sequence).

V is TRBV28 and J is TRBJ2-7, with 12 bases fitting TRBD2. CDR1 and CDR2 from the germline V gene are MDHEN and SYDVKM. With V trimmed by 6 bases and J by 0 bases, 6 bases remained unmatched. The CDR3 consists of 16 residues. The CDR3 sequence: CASRLAGGRNSYEQYF. CDR3 sequence (DNA): TGTGCCAGCAGACTAGCGGGAGGTAGAAACTCCTACGAGCAGTACTTC.

This clone was observed once. This chain joins TRBV27 and TRBJ2-1; TRBD2 agrees at 11 bases. The J segment lost 4 bases and the V segment lost 4 bases, leaving 3 bases of the junction unmatched. Looked up from germline, CDR1 is MNHEY and CDR2 is SMNVEV (reference sequence). The CDR3 contains 15 residues. CDR3 DNA: TGTGCCAGCAGTTCACTAGCGGGAGAGTACAATGAGCAGTTCTTC. Translated, it gives CASSSLAGEYNEQFF.

In its sample, this clone was seen once. This chain's CDR3 is CASSPNGVMVDPQYF. CDR3 DNA sequence: TGTGCCAGCAGCCCCAACGGGGTGATGGTTGATCCGCAGTATTTT. The chain recombines TRBV7-2 with TRBJ2-3; D is perhaps TRBD2 (5 bases). The V gene's germline CDR1 is SGHTA and CDR2 FQGNSA. The CDR3 contains 15 residues. With 5 bases removed from V and 10 bases from J, the gap between germline ends came to 22 bases.

The chain is built from TRBV30 and TRBJ1-6; a possible D gene is TRBD1 (5 bases). CDR3 length: 15 amino acids. Trimming cost V 3 bases and J 9 bases, with 18 bases left between them. Germline V gives CDR1 GTSNPN, CDR2 SVGIG (reference sequence). CDR3 in DNA: TGTGCCTGGAGGCCACGGGGGAGTTTGTCTTCACCCCTCCACTTT. It specifies CAWRPRGSLSSPLHF.

The chain couples TRBV5-1 to TRBJ2-3, with TRBD1 matching over 7 bases. From germline, CDR1 is SGHRS and CDR2 YFSETQ. This CDR3 is 13 amino acids long. V was pared by 6 bases and J by 1 base, with 2 bases of the junction left unmatched. CDR3 DNA: TGCGCCAGCACCGGACAGGGCACAGATACGCAGTATTTT. Its protein product is CASTGQGTDTQYF.

Of note for this clone: Germline and junction disagree at one end, which may indicate a read error. The chain recombines TRBV2 with TRBJ2-7, with D possibly matching TRBD1 (6 bases). CDR1 is SNHLY and CDR2 is FYNNEI in the germline V gene. The CDR3 totals 14 residues. The DNA for the CDR3 is TGTGCCAGCAGCGAAGATTTTGGTGCTGGGGGCAGAGACTTC. It is translated as CASSEDFGAGGRDF.

The CDR3 loop is CASSLGQSNTGELFF. CDR3 nucleotide sequence: TGCGCCAGCAGCCTGGGACAGTCGAACACCGGGGAGCTGTTTTTT. This chain uses TRBV5-1 with TRBJ2-2; 7 positions match TRBD1. The length of the CDR3 is 15 residues. V lost 4 bases to trimming and J lost 0 bases; unmatched junction nucleotides: 3. In germline, CDR1 is SGHRS, CDR2 YFSETQ.

CDR3 loop: CASSLAERGEAKNIQYF. The CDR3, as DNA: TGTGCCAGCAGCTTGGCTGAGCGGGGAGAAGCCAAAAACATTCAGTACTTC. V and J are TRBV5-4 and TRBJ2-4, with 7 nucleotides matching TRBD2. CDR3 size: 17 residues. Losses at the gene ends were 0 bases for V and 0 bases for J; bases not matched to a gene: 6. Germline V lookup: CDR1 SGHNT, CDR2 YYREEE (reference sequence).

The gene calls are TRBV28 and TRBJ1-5; 9 nucleotides agree with TRBD1. Trimming at V came to 6 bases and at J to 6 bases, leaving 9 bases not matched to a gene. The germline V gene encodes CDR1 MDHEN and CDR2 SYDVKM. This CDR3 comprises 15 residues. The CDR3 is CASSTGTGIGQPQHF. CDR3 in DNA: TGTGCCAGCAGCACCGGGACAGGGATTGGTCAGCCCCAGCATTTT.

The chain links TRBV6-5 to TRBJ2-1, with TRBD2 as a possible D gene (6 bases). Germline lookup yields CDR1 MNHEY and CDR2 SVGAGI. The CDR3 covers 15 residues. Between the trimmed V and J ends, which lost 6 bases and 1 base, there was a span of 13 bases. This chain's CDR3 is CASRGGVFSYNEQFF. The CDR3 DNA reads TGTGCCAGCAGAGGCGGGGTGTTTTCCTACAATGAGCAGTTCTTC.

The chain recombines TRBV7-2 with TRBJ2-1, with 10 positions matching TRBD2. V lost 4 bases and J lost 7; bases outside the gene matches: 13. This CDR3 region has 17 residues. CDR1 is SGHTA, CDR2 FQGNSA, per germline. CDR3 protein: CASSSGSSGRTVNEQFF. The DNA of the CDR3 is TGTGCCAGCAGCTCAGGAAGTAGCGGGAGGACGGTGAATGAGCAGTTCTTC.

V and J are TRBV18 and TRBJ2-2; a weak D match, TRBD1 (5 bases). Germline V lookup: CDR1 KGHSH, CDR2 LQKENI. The CDR3 is 17 amino acids. The V gene lost 3 bases and the J gene lost 4 bases, with 18 bases spanning the gap. CDR3 protein: CASSPILGLDSTGELFF. CDR3 coding DNA: TGTGCCAGCTCACCGATATTGGGGCTCGACAGCACCGGGGAGCTGTTTTTT.

J is TRBJ1-2 and V is TRBV12-3 or TRBV12-4; D is unresolved. This CDR3 is built from 13 residues. The V end lost 4 bases, the J end lost 8 bases, and 14 bases lay between the germline ends. The CDR3 here is CASSSSSRQGYTF. The CDR3 coding sequence is TGTGCCAGCAGTTCCAGTAGCCGGCAGGGCTACACCTTC.

This clone was counted a single time. This rearrangement joins TRBV30 to TRBJ2-6; 9 positions agree with TRBD1. Germline CDR1 GTSNPN, CDR2 SVGIG (reference sequence). Germline trimming cut 4 bases from V and 1 base from J; bases unmatched to any gene: 8. This CDR3 contains 17 residues. The CDR3 here is CAWTRDRVPSGANVLTF. The CDR3 DNA sequence: TGTGCCTGGACCCGGGACAGGGTTCCGTCTGGGGCCAACGTCCTGACTTTC.

The table lists this clone with many counts. The chain's CDR3 is CASRGGGGPGEQYF. CDR3 bases: TGTGCCAGCAGGGGGGGCGGGGGACCGGGAGAGCAGTACTTC. J is TRBJ2-7 and V is TRBV27; TRBD2 might be the D (7 bases). This CDR3 spans 14 amino acids. Deletions cut 6 bases from V and 7 bases from J, with 19 bases between. The germline gives CDR1 MNHEY, CDR2 SMNVEV (reference sequence).

The chain recombines TRBV30 with TRBJ1-2; D not resolved. This CDR3 has 12 amino acids. The germline CDR1 and CDR2 sequences are GTSNPN and SVGIG (reference sequence). V was shortened by 5 bases and J by 4 bases, with 11 bases between the two germline ends. In nucleotides, the CDR3 is TGTGCCTGGTTTGGGGAGTCCTATGGCTACACCTTC. This encodes CAWFGESYGYTF.

This rearrangement joins TRBV28 to TRBJ1-1; 7 bases are a match to TRBD1. The CDR3 has 12 residues. J was trimmed by 4 bases and V by 6 bases; bases with no gene match: 2. Germline CDR1 MDHEN, CDR2 SYDVKM. CDR3 DNA: TGTGCCAGCAGCCGACAGGGCACTGAAGCTTTCTTT. Translation gives CASSRQGTEAFF.

This clone was counted between two and nine times. The chain has TRBV18 and TRBJ2-6, with TRBD1 matching over 11 bases. After removal of 0 bases from V and 1 base from J, the junction contained 8 bases not matched to a gene. CDR1 is KGHSH and CDR2 is LQKENI in the germline V gene. This CDR3 is 20 amino acids long. Written as DNA, the CDR3 is TGTGCCAGCTCACCACCGGACAGGGGGCGTATTCATTCTGGGGCCAACGTCCTGACTTTC. Translating gives CASSPPDRGRIHSGANVLTF. Complete variable domain (other parts from reference TRBV18 and TRBJ2-6): NAGVMQNPRHLVRRRGQEARLRCSPMKGHSHVYWYRQLPEEGLKFMVYLQKENIIDESGMPKERFSAEFPKEGPSILRIQQVVRGDSAAYFCASSPPDRGRIHSGANVLTFGAGSRLTVL.

This chain connects TRBV15 to TRBJ2-7; 7 positions match TRBD2. Per the germline V gene, CDR1 is LNHNV and CDR2 is YYDKDF (reference sequence). The J segment lost 2 bases and the V segment lost 8 bases, leaving 9 bases of the junction unmatched. The CDR3 has 14 amino acids. The CDR3 sequence: CATAIGAGAYEQYF. CDR3 sequence (DNA): TGTGCCACCGCAATTGGGGCGGGAGCCTACGAGCAGTACTTC.

The chain combines TRBV27 with TRBJ2-7, with 10 nucleotides matching TRBD2. Germline loops: CDR1 MNHEY, CDR2 SMNVEV (reference sequence). The CDR3 has 16 residues. With 2 bases clipped from V and 4 bases from J, the junction kept 8 bases outside the gene matches. The CDR3: CASSLNVAGGRYEQYF. CDR3 coding DNA: TGTGCCAGCAGTTTAAATGTAGCGGGAGGACGTTACGAGCAGTACTTC.

The chain joins TRBV28 to TRBJ1-2, with 10 positions matching TRBD1. CDR1 is MDHEN and CDR2 is SYDVKM in the germline V gene. This CDR3 has 15 residues. Unmatched junction bases numbered 8, after V lost 4 bases and J lost 6 bases. CDR3 nucleotide sequence: TGTGCCAGCAGTTCCCCGGGACAGGGGTATCATGGCTACACCTTC. This encodes CASSSPGQGYHGYTF.

The V gene is TRBV7-2, the J gene TRBJ1-2; tentatively, D is TRBD1 (5 bases). CDR3 length: 14 residues. Germline V CDR1 and CDR2: SGHTA, FQGNSA. The V gene lost 4 bases and the J gene lost 4 bases, with 13 bases spanning the gap. CDR3 in DNA: TGTGCCAGCAGCTCTCGCTTCGGGGGCTATGGCTACACCTTC. Translated: CASSSRFGGYGYTF.

The genes are TRBV6-5 and TRBJ2-2, with D perhaps TRBD1 (5 bases). V lost 4 bases and J 7 bases, leaving 10 bases between the germline ends. The germline V gene has CDR1 MNHEY and CDR2 SVGAGI. The CDR3 contains 13 residues. The CDR3 sequence: CASSWGRFGELFF. In nucleotides, the CDR3 is TGTGCCAGCAGTTGGGGCCGGTTCGGGGAGCTGTTTTTT.

At least ten counts were recorded for this clone. This rearrangement joins TRBV7-9 to TRBJ2-4; D unclear. The germline gives CDR1 SEHNR, CDR2 FQNEAQ (reference sequence). Trimming took off 0 bases at V and 6 bases at J, with 15 bases between the two ends. The CDR3 has 16 amino acids. The CDR3 sequence is CASSLASPLASNIQYF. In DNA, the CDR3 is TGTGCCAGCAGCTTAGCGAGTCCCTTAGCCTCAAACATTCAGTACTTC.

V is TRBV28 and J is TRBJ2-5; possible D gene TRBD2, 5 bases. The germline V and J ends were trimmed by 4 bases and 6 bases, with 15 bases remaining between them. The germline V gene has CDR1 MDHEN and CDR2 SYDVKM. CDR3 length: 14 residues. This CDR3 reads CASSSSGRSKTQYF. CDR3 nucleotide sequence: TGTGCCAGCAGTTCATCGGGAAGATCCAAGACCCAGTACTTC.